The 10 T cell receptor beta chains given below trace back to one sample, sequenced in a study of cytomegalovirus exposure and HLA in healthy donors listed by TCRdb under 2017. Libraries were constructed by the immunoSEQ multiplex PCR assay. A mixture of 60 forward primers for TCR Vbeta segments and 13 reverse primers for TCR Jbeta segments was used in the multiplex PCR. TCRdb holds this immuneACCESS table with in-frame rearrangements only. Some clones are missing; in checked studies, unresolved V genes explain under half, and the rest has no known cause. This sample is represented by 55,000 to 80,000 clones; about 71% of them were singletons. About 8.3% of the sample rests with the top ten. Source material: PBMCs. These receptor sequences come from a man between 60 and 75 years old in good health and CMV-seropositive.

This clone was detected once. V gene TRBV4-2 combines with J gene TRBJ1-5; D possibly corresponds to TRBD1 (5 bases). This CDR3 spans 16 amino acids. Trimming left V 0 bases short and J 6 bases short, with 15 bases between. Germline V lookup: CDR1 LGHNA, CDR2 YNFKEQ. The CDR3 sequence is CASSQEWQGSGQPQHF. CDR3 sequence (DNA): TGTGCCAGCAGCCAAGAGTGGCAGGGTTCGGGTCAGCCCCAGCATTTT.

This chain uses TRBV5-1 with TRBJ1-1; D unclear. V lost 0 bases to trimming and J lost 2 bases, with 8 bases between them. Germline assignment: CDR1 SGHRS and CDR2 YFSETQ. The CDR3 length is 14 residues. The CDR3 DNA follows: TGCGCCAGCAGCTTGGGACAACCTAACACTGAAGCTTTCTTT. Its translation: CASSLGQPNTEAFF.

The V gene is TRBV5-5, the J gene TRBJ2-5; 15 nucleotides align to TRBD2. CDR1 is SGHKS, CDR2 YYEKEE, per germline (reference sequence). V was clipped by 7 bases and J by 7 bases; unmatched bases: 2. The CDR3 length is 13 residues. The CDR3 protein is CASGGLAGGTQYF. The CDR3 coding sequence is TGTGCCAGCGGGGGACTAGCGGGAGGGACCCAGTACTTC.

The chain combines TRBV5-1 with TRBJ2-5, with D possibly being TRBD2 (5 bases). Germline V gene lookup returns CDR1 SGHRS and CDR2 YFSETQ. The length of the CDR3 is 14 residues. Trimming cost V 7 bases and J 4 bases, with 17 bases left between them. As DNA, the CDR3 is TGCGCCAGCCGTCAGGTTGCGGGCGGAGAGACCCAGTACTTC. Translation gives CASRQVAGGETQYF. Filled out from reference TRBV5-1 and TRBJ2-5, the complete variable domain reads KAGVTQTPRYLIKTRGQQVTLSCSPISGHRSVSWYQQTPGQGLQFLFEYFSETQRNKGNFPGRFSGRQFSNSRSEMNVSTLELGDSALYLCASRQVAGGETQYFGPGTRLLVL.

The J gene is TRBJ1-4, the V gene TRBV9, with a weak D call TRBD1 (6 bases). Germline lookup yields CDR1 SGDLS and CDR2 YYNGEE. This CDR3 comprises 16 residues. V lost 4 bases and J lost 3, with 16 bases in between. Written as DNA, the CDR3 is TGTGCCAGCAGCCCATCACTGGGGGCGGCTAATGAAAAACTGTTTTTT. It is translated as CASSPSLGAANEKLFF.

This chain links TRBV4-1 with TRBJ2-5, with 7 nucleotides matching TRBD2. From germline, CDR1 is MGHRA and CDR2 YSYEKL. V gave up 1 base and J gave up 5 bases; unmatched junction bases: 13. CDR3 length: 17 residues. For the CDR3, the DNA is TGCGCCAGCAGCCAAGTATTTATGCGGGAGTCAAAGGAGACCCAGTACTTC. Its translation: CASSQVFMRESKETQYF.

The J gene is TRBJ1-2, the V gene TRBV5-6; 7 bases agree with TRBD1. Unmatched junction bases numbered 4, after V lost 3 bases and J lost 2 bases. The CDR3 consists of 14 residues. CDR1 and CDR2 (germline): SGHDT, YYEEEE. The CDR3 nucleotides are TGTGCCAGCAGCTCCGACAGGGCGAACTATGGCTACACCTTC. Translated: CASSSDRANYGYTF.

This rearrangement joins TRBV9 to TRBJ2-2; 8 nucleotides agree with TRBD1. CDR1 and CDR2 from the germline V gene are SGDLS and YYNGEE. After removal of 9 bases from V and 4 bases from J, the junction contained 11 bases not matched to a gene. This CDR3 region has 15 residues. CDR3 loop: CAILGQGEGTGELFF. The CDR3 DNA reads TGTGCCATCCTCGGACAGGGAGAGGGCACCGGGGAGCTGTTTTTT.

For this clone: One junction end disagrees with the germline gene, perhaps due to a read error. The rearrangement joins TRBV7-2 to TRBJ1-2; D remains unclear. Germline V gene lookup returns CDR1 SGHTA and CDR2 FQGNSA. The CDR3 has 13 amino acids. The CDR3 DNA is TGTGCCAGCAGCTTAAGTAATCAGGATGGCTACGCCTTC. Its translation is CASSLSNQDGYAF.

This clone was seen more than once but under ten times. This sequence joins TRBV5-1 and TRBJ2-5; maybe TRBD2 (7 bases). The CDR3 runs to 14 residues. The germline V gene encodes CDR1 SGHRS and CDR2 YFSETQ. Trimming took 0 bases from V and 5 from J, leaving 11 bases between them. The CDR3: CASSLEQGGETQYF. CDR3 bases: TGCGCCAGCAGCTTGGAACAGGGAGGGGAGACCCAGTACTTC.